Below are 32 T cell receptor beta chains sequenced from a single sample in a study of vaccination effects on CD4 cells after COVID-19. The repertoire was sequenced with immunoSEQ multiplex PCR; TCRdb's copy has only in-frame clones and lacks some. The sample has around 16,000 clones; under 70% are singletons. Antigen-specific CD4+ T cells were first expanded with viral peptide pools by the ViraFEST assay and only then sequenced. Once cultured for about 9 days, the cells underwent separation to obtain CD4+ T cells. Participants each got two BNT162b2 or mRNA-1273 vaccine doses. These receptors have no identified antigens. Sequences were derived from CD4+ T cells from PBMCs cultured with SARS-CoV-2 spike peptides, sampled after COVID-19 vaccination. Every receptor here comes from a human donor who received a COVID-19 vaccine.

V and J are TRBV30 and TRBJ1-1; 11 bases match TRBD1. Unmatched junction bases numbered 12, after V lost 3 bases and J lost 0 bases. In germline, CDR1 is GTSNPN, CDR2 SVGIG (reference sequence). This CDR3 is 18 amino acids long. CDR3 sequence: CAWRRKGQGARVNTEAFF. The CDR3 bases are TGTGCCTGGAGGAGAAAAGGACAGGGGGCGAGGGTGAACACTGAAGCTTTCTTT.

This clone appeared a few times. The chain joins TRBV30 to TRBJ1-5; D possibly corresponds to TRBD1 (6 bases). The CDR3 has 13 residues. CDR1 and CDR2 from the germline V gene are GTSNPN and SVGIG (reference sequence). V was pared by 2 bases and J by 5 bases, with 10 bases between. The CDR3 DNA is TGTGCCTGGAGTCACTCAGGGGATCAGCCCCAGCATTTT. Encoded protein: CAWSHSGDQPQHF.

This chain connects TRBV7-2 to TRBJ2-5; 8 bases match TRBD2. This CDR3 region has 14 residues. The V segment lost 7 bases and the J segment 10 bases; nucleotides outside the gene matches: 14. Germline V lookup: CDR1 SGHTA, CDR2 FQGNSA. The CDR3 protein is CASTPPGLGGSQYF. CDR3 nucleotides: TGTGCCAGCACACCCCCGGGACTAGGAGGAAGCCAGTACTTC.

This clone appeared once. This chain uses TRBV7-9 with TRBJ2-4; 12 nucleotides match TRBD1. This CDR3 region has 19 residues. The germline gives CDR1 SEHNR, CDR2 FQNEAQ (reference sequence). V shed 5 bases and J 0 bases; nucleotides not matched to a gene: 11. Here the CDR3 reads CASSSGTGGKGLAKNIQYF. The CDR3 coding sequence is TGTGCCAGCAGCAGTGGGACAGGGGGCAAAGGATTAGCCAAAAACATTCAGTACTTC.

V is TRBV30 and J is TRBJ1-2; 10 nucleotides line up with TRBD1. The CDR3 is made up of 17 amino acids. With 2 bases clipped from V and 8 bases from J, the junction kept 17 bases outside the gene matches. Germline V CDR1 and CDR2: GTSNPN, SVGIG (reference sequence). Written as DNA, the CDR3 is TGTGCCTGGAGTCGCATATTGACCGGGACAGGGGTTAACGGCTACACCTTC. Its translation: CAWSRILTGTGVNGYTF.

The chain employs TRBV11-3 and TRBJ2-3; 8 nucleotides match TRBD2. CDR3 length equals 14 residues. The J segment lost 5 bases and the V segment lost 5 bases, leaving 6 bases of the junction unmatched. Per germline, CDR1 SGHNT and CDR2 YENEEA. The CDR3, as DNA: TGTGCCAGCAGCCGGGGGGGGAAGGGAGATACGCAGTATTTT. The encoded protein is CASSRGGKGDTQYF. Based on the CDR3 plus reference TRBV11-3 and TRBJ2-3, the full variable domain is EAGVVQSPRYKIIEKKQPVAFWCNPISGHNTLYWYLQNLGQGPELLIRYENEEAVDDSQLPKDRFSAERLKGVDSTLKIQPAELGDSAVYLCASSRGGKGDTQYFGPGTRLTVL.

The chain employs TRBV4-3 and TRBJ2-5; D might be TRBD2 (7 bases). V was shortened by 4 bases and J by 5 bases, with 17 bases between the two germline ends. The germline V gene has CDR1 LGHNA and CDR2 YSLEER. The length of the CDR3 is 15 residues. The CDR3 sequence is CASSLGGGARETQYF. CDR3 in DNA: TGCGCCAGCAGCCTTGGTGGGGGGGCCCGGGAGACCCAGTACTTC.

This clone was detected only a few times. The chain couples TRBV18 to TRBJ2-1, with TRBD2 as a possible D gene (6 bases). This CDR3 is built from 15 residues. Between the trimmed V and J ends, which lost 5 bases and 0 bases, there was a span of 11 bases. Germline V lookup: CDR1 KGHSH, CDR2 LQKENI. This CDR3 reads CASSTRGPSYNEQFF. In DNA, the CDR3 is TGTGCCAGCTCAACGCGGGGTCCCTCCTACAATGAGCAGTTCTTC.

This chain joins TRBV5-1 and TRBJ2-5, with 16 bases that match TRBD2. The CDR3 contains 17 residues. The germline CDR1 and CDR2 sequences are SGHRS and YFSETQ. After removal of 4 bases from V and 4 bases from J, the junction contained 7 bases not matched to a gene. The CDR3 sequence is CASSVGTSGGAGETQYF. In DNA, the CDR3 is TGCGCCAGCAGCGTGGGGACTAGCGGGGGGGCCGGAGAGACCCAGTACTTC.

The V call is TRBV5-4, the J call TRBJ1-2, with 7 nucleotides matching TRBD1. The V gene's germline CDR1 is SGHNT and CDR2 YYREEE (reference sequence). The CDR3 sequence is 14 residues long. Trimming at V came to 2 bases and at J to 4 bases, leaving 5 bases not matched to a gene. The CDR3 nucleotides are TGTGCCAGCAGCTTTACGACAGGGTCCTATGGCTACACCTTC. Translated, it gives CASSFTTGSYGYTF. Full variable domain (rest looked up from reference TRBV5-4 and TRBJ1-2): ETGVTQSPTHLIKTRGQQVTLRCSSQSGHNTVSWYQQALGQGPQFIFQYYREEENGRGNFPPRFSGLQFPNYSSELNVNALELDDSALYLCASSFTTGSYGYTFGSGTRLTVV.

CDR3 in amino acids: CASSELDRADSPLHF. As DNA, the CDR3 is TGTGCCAGCAGTGAATTGGACAGGGCAGATTCACCCCTCCACTTT. The chain has TRBV6-1 and TRBJ1-6, with 8 bases fitting TRBD1. The CDR3 contains 15 residues. Germline-derived CDR1 and CDR2 are MNHNS and SASEGT. J was trimmed by 8 bases and V by 2 bases; bases with no gene match: 5.

The rearrangement uses TRBV9 and TRBJ2-2; D gene ambiguous. Trimming left V 0 bases short and J 4 bases short, with 7 bases between. There are 14 residues in the CDR3. Germline assignment: CDR1 SGDLS and CDR2 YYNGEE. This chain's CDR3 is CASSVVEVTGELFF. The CDR3 DNA reads TGTGCCAGCAGCGTAGTAGAGGTCACCGGGGAGCTGTTTTTT.

The chain has TRBV2 and TRBJ2-7, with TRBD2 matching 8 bases. J was trimmed by 4 bases and V by 8 bases; bases with no gene match: 10. There are 14 residues in the CDR3. Germline lookup yields CDR1 SNHLY and CDR2 FYNNEI. The CDR3 spells CASRRREAEYEQYF. CDR3 nucleotide sequence: TGTGCCAGCCGAAGGCGGGAGGCTGAATACGAGCAGTACTTC.

Only a few counts were recorded for this clone. The rearrangement links TRBV5-1 to TRBJ1-1, with D unresolved. V shed 6 bases and J shed 0 bases, with 9 bases lying between them. The CDR3 sequence is 13 residues long. In germline, CDR1 is SGHRS, CDR2 YFSETQ. The CDR3 coding sequence is TGCGCCAGCAATGGACCAATGAACACTGAAGCTTTCTTT. Protein: CASNGPMNTEAFF. The variable domain in full, with the rest retrieved from reference TRBV5-1 and TRBJ1-1, is KAGVTQTPRYLIKTRGQQVTLSCSPISGHRSVSWYQQTPGQGLQFLFEYFSETQRNKGNFPGRFSGRQFSNSRSEMNVSTLELGDSALYLCASNGPMNTEAFFGQGTRLTVV.

The chain carries TRBV5-1 and TRBJ2-5; 7 bases align to TRBD2. The CDR3 has 15 residues. V lost 4 bases, J lost 2 bases, and 8 bases stayed unmatched. The germline gives CDR1 SGHRS, CDR2 YFSETQ. CDR3 nucleotides: TGCGCCAGCAGCCCTGGAGCTAGCGGACAAGAGACCCAGTACTTC. Protein: CASSPGASGQETQYF.

The V call is TRBV18, the J call TRBJ2-7, with D hard to call. The germline V and J ends were trimmed by 6 bases and 0 bases, with 9 bases remaining between them. The CDR3 runs to 13 residues. The germline V gene has CDR1 KGHSH and CDR2 LQKENI. CDR3: CASSLQDSYEQYF. The CDR3 DNA reads as TGTGCCAGCTCCCTGCAGGACTCCTACGAGCAGTACTTC.

The V call is TRBV4-2, the J call TRBJ2-7; TRBD2 agrees at 9 bases. The germline CDR1 and CDR2 sequences are LGHNA and YNFKEQ. The trim removed 4 bases at V and 3 bases at J, leaving 10 bases unmatched. The CDR3 contains 16 residues. The CDR3 DNA is TGTGCCAGCAGCCTTCGAACAGCGGGGGGAAACTACGAGCAGTACTTC. Amino acid sequence: CASSLRTAGGNYEQYF.

The chain uses TRBV19 and TRBJ2-1; D ambiguous. With 0 bases removed from V and 3 bases from J, the gap between germline ends came to 6 bases. This CDR3 region has 14 residues. Per germline, CDR1 LNHDA and CDR2 SQIVND (reference sequence). The CDR3 DNA sequence: TGTGCCAGTAGTATAGAGGGGAACTACAATGAGCAGTTCTTC. Translated, it gives CASSIEGNYNEQFF.

The J gene is TRBJ1-1, the V gene TRBV5-1; the match to TRBD1 covers 10 bases. The V and J ends lost 0 bases and 6 bases, in that order; junction bases with no gene match: 8. This CDR3 region has 16 residues. The germline CDR1 and CDR2 sequences are SGHRS and YFSETQ. The CDR3 is CASSLVSSGTGAEAFF. For the CDR3, the DNA is TGCGCCAGCAGCTTGGTCTCTTCGGGGACAGGGGCTGAAGCTTTCTTT.

The chain couples TRBV28 to TRBJ1-5; weak D call: TRBD1 (5 bases). The CDR3 is 13 residues long. Germline assignment: CDR1 MDHEN and CDR2 SYDVKM. V lost 6 bases, J lost 4 bases, and 10 bases lay in between. The CDR3 sequence: CASRGTANQPQHF. DNA for the CDR3: TGTGCCAGCAGGGGGACGGCAAATCAGCCCCAGCATTTT.

The chain is built from TRBV3-1 (or the pseudogene TRBV3-2) and TRBJ1-2, with D perhaps matching TRBD1 (5 bases). Germline V gene lookup returns CDR1 LGHDT and CDR2 YNNKEL (reference sequence). The V end was cut by 1 base, the J end by 4 bases, with 13 bases between. The CDR3 sequence is 15 residues long. CDR3 in DNA: TGTGCCAGCAGCCAAGTGTTAGGGGCTGGCTATGGCTACACCTTC. Translating gives CASSQVLGAGYGYTF.

The rearrangement joins TRBV7-3 to TRBJ2-2; 8 bases fit TRBD2. The CDR3 has 20 amino acids. J lost 1 base, V lost 4 bases, and 17 bases had no gene match. CDR1 is SGHTA, CDR2 FQGTGA, per germline. Written as DNA, the CDR3 is TGTGCCAGCAGCTCAGTTAGATTCACAGGGACTAGTGTGAACACCGGGGAGCTGTTTTTT. This translates into CASSSVRFTGTSVNTGELFF.

Points on this clone: Other DNA sequences of this sample code for an identical CDR3. This sequence joins TRBV5-1 and TRBJ1-2; D unclear. The germline V and J ends were trimmed by 2 bases and 2 bases, with 7 bases remaining between them. CDR1 and CDR2 (germline): SGHRS, YFSETQ. CDR3 size: 13 residues. CDR3 loop: CASSLDGNYGYTF. Here the CDR3 DNA reads TGCGCCAGCAGCTTAGACGGCAACTATGGCTACACCTTC.

This clone was seen a few times. The chain is built from TRBV5-4 and TRBJ1-1; the D gene is possibly TRBD1 (5 bases). Germline values: CDR1 SGHNT, CDR2 YYREEE (reference sequence). V gave up 0 bases and J gave up 2 bases, with 11 bases separating them. The CDR3 runs 15 residues. Here the CDR3 DNA reads TGTGCCAGCAGCTTGGGGGGGACGGCAAACACTGAAGCTTTCTTT. Translation: CASSLGGTANTEAFF. Supplemented by reference TRBV5-4 and TRBJ1-1, the full variable domain reads ETGVTQSPTHLIKTRGQQVTLRCSSQSGHNTVSWYQQALGQGPQFIFQYYREEENGRGNFPPRFSGLQFPNYSSELNVNALELDDSALYLCASSLGGTANTEAFFGQGTRLTVV.

The rearrangement links TRBV11-1 to TRBJ2-7; tentatively, D is TRBD2 (7 bases). Trimming pared 6 bases from V and 5 bases from J, leaving 20 bases between. This CDR3 spans 15 amino acids. CDR1 SGHAT and CDR2 FQDESV come from the germline V gene (reference sequence). Here the CDR3 reads CASSQRLAGAHEQYF. In DNA form, the CDR3 reads TGTGCCAGCAGTCAAAGACTAGCAGGGGCCCACGAGCAGTACTTC.

V and J are TRBV11-3 and TRBJ2-2; D may be TRBD2 (5 bases). This CDR3 has 13 amino acids. The germline gives CDR1 SGHNT, CDR2 YENEEA. With 1 base removed from V and 9 bases from J, the gap between germline ends came to 9 bases. CDR3 sequence: CASSLVPGRELFF. The CDR3 coding sequence is TGTGCCAGCAGCTTAGTTCCGGGGAGGGAGCTGTTTTTT.

This rearrangement joins TRBV27 to TRBJ1-1; the match to TRBD1 covers 7 bases. Germline CDR1 reads MNHEY; CDR2 reads SMNVEV (reference sequence). CDR3 size: 15 residues. With 5 bases clipped from V and 0 bases from J, the junction kept 6 bases outside the gene matches. CDR3 amino acids: CASSGPGQLNTEAFF. DNA of the CDR3: TGTGCCAGCAGTGGCCCGGGACAGCTGAACACTGAAGCTTTCTTT.

This rearrangement joins TRBV7-2 to TRBJ2-7; D not certain. From germline, CDR1 is SGHTA and CDR2 FQGNSA. This CDR3 spans 13 amino acids. Trimming left V 1 base short and J 4 bases short, with 8 bases between. Here the CDR3 reads CASSLDPLYEQYF. The DNA of the CDR3 is TGTGCCAGCAGCTTAGACCCTCTTTACGAGCAGTACTTC.

The J gene is TRBJ1-2, the V gene TRBV28, with TRBD1 as a possible D gene (6 bases). There are 13 residues in the CDR3. Between the trimmed V and J ends, which lost 6 bases and 4 bases, there was a span of 12 bases. Germline CDR1 MDHEN, CDR2 SYDVKM. In nucleotides, the CDR3 is TGTGCCAGCAGACCAGGGGCGGGCTATGGCTACACCTTC. It specifies CASRPGAGYGYTF.

This rearrangement joins TRBV29-1 to TRBJ1-2, with 7 bases identical to TRBD1. The germline gives CDR1 SQVTM, CDR2 ANQGSEA. CDR3 length: 14 residues. Trimming cost V 5 bases and J 2 bases; bases outside gene matches: 8. CDR3 loop: CSVFSGTANYGYTF. CDR3 nucleotide sequence: TGCAGCGTTTTCTCAGGGACAGCGAACTATGGCTACACCTTC.

CDR3 in amino acids: CAISVGTKETQYF. The CDR3 coding sequence is TGTGCCATCAGTGTAGGGACTAAAGAGACCCAGTACTTC. V gene TRBV10-3 combines with J gene TRBJ2-5; TRBD2 matches at 7 bases. The CDR3 consists of 13 residues. The germline CDR1 and CDR2 sequences are ENHRY and SYGVKD. Trimming removed 4 bases from V and 3 bases from J; junction bases left unmatched: 2.

This clone was recorded only once. The V call is TRBV12-3 or TRBV12-4, the J call TRBJ2-5; D possibly corresponds to TRBD1 (5 bases). The CDR3 totals 13 residues. Deletions cut 3 bases from V and 5 bases from J, with 10 bases between. The CDR3 protein is CASSLGRVETQYF. The CDR3 region has the DNA TGTGCCAGCAGTTTGGGCAGGGTCGAGACCCAGTACTTC.